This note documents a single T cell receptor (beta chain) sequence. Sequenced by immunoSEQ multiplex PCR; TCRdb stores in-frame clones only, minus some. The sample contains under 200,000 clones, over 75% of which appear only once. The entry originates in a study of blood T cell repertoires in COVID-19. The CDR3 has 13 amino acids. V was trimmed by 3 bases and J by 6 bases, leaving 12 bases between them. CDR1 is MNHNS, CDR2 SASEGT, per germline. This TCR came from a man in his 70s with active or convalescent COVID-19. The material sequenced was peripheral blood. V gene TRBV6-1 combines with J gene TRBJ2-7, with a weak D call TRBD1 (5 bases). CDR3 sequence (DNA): TGTGCCAGCAGTGATTCTTCAGGGATCGAGCAGTACTTC. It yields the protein CASSDSSGIEQYF.